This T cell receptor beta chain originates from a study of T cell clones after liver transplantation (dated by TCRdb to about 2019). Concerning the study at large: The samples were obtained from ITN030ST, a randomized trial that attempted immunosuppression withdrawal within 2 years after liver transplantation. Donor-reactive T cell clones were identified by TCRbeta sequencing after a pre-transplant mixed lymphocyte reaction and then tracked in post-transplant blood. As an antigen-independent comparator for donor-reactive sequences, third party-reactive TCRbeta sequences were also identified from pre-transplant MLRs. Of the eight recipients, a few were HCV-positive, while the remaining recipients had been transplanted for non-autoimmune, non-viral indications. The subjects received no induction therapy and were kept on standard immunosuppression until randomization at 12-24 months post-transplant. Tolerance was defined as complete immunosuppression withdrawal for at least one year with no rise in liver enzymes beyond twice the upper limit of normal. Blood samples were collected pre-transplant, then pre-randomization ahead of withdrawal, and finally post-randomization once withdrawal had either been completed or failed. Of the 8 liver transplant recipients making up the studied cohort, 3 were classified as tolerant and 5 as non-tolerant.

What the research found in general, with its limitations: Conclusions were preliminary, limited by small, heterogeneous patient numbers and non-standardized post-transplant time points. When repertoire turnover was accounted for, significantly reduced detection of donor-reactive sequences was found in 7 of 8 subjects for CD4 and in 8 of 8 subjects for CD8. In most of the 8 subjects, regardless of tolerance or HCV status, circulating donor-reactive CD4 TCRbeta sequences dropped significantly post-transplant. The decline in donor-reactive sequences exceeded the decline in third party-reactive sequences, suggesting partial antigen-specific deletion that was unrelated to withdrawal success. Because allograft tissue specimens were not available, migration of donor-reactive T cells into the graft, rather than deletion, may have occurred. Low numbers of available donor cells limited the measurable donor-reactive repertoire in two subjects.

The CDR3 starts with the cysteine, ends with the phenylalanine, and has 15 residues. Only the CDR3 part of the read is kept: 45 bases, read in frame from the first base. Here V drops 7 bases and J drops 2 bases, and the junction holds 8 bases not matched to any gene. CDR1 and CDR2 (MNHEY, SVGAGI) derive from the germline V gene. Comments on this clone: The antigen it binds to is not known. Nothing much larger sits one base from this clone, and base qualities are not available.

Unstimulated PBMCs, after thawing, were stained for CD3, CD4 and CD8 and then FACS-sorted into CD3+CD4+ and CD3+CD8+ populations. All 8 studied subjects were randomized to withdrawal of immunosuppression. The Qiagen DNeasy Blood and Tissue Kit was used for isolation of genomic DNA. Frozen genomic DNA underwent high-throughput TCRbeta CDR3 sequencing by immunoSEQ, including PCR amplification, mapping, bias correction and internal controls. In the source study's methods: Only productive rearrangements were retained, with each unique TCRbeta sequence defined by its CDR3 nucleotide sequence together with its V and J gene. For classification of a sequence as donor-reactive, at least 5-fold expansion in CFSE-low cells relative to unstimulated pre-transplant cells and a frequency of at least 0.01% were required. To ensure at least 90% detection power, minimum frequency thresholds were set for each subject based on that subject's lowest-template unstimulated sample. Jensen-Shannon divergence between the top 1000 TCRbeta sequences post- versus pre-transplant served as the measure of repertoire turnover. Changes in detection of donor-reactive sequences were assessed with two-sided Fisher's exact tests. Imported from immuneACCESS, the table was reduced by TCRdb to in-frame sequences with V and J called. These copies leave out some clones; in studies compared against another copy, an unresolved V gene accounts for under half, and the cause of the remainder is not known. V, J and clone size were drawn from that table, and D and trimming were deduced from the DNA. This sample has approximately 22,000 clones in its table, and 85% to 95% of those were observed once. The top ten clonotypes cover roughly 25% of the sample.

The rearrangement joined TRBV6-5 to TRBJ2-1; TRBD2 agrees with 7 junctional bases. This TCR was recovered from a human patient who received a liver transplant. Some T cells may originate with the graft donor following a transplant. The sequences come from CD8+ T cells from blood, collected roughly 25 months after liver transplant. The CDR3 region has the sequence CASKTGTSAYNEQFF. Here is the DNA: TGTGCCAGCAAAACCGGAACTAGCGCCTACAATGAGCAGTTCTTC.